A selection of T cell receptor beta chains follows, all from one sample in a study of blood T cell repertoires in COVID-19. Assay used: immunoSEQ multiplex PCR; TCRdb lists only in-frame clones, some missing. The table shows approximately 530,000 clones, with about 88% occurring only once. Sequenced sample: peripheral blood. Source of these receptors: a woman aged 45 to 65 with COVID-19, enrolled during active disease. Each CDR3 is given with its conserved first and last residue. D genes are given only for firm matches. Not all rows give a size; the values are once, few, many and, for expanded clones, a class.

d_gene,abundance,v_gene,j_gene,CDR3nt,CDR3aa
TRBD1,few,TRBV6-5,TRBJ1-5,TGTGCCAGCACCTCCGGGACAGGGTTCAATCAGCCCCAGCATTTT,CASTSGTGFNQPQHF
TRBD1,.,TRBV2,TRBJ1-1,TGTGCCAGCAGTATTCTACAGGGGATAAACACTGAAGCTTTCTTT,CASSILQGINTEAFF
.,.,TRBV28,TRBJ2-7,TGTGCCAGCAGTTTATCCACTTACGAGCAGTACTTC,CASSLSTYEQYF
.,.,TRBV9,TRBJ1-1,TGTGCCAGCAGCGTAGAGCCCACGAACACTGAAGCTTTCTTT,CASSVEPTNTEAFF
.,few,TRBV19,TRBJ1-2,TGTGCCAGTAGTATAGATCGTCAGGGGCGGTATGGCTACACCTTC,CASSIDRQGRYGYTF
.,once,TRBV4-1,TRBJ2-7,TGCGCCAGCAGGTCCAGTAGAGGCCCTTACGAGCAGTACTTC,CASRSSRGPYEQYF
.,.,TRBV12-3/TRBV12-4,TRBJ1-6,TGTGCCAGCAGTTTCCCGAATTCACCCCTCCACTTT,CASSFPNSPLHF
.,few,TRBV5-6,TRBJ1-5,TGTGCCAGCAGCCGGAGGGGCAGGGAAGACCAGCCCCAGCATTTT,CASSRRGREDQPQHF
.,.,TRBV5-1,TRBJ1-6,TGCGCCAGCAGCTTGGACGGGCAGGGAAGGACGAATTCACCCCTCCACTTT,CASSLDGQGRTNSPLHF
.,.,TRBV6-5,TRBJ1-2,TGTGCCAGCTTCCGGGGGATCTATGGCTACACCTTC,CASFRGIYGYTF
TRBD2,.,TRBV7-9,TRBJ2-2,TGTGCCAGCAGCAAAACTAGCGGGGGGAACACCGGGGAGCTGTTTTTT,CASSKTSGGNTGELFF
.,.,TRBV29-1,TRBJ2-5,TGCAGCGTTGGAAAGCGGGAGACCCAGTACTTC,CSVGKRETQYF
.,.,TRBV19,TRBJ1-2,TGTGCCAGTAGTATGTGGGCAGCTTATGGCTACACCTTC,CASSMWAAYGYTF
.,.,TRBV12-3/TRBV12-4,TRBJ2-5,TGTGCCAGCAGTTTAGCGCTAAGAGAGACCCAGTACTTC,CASSLALRETQYF
TRBD2,.,TRBV3-1/TRBV3-2,TRBJ2-3,TGTGCCAGCAGCCAAGATCGACCGGGGGGTTCCTCCACAGATACGCAGTATTTT,CASSQDRPGGSSTDTQYF
.,few,TRBV2,TRBJ1-2,TGTGCCAGCATTCAGTCAGGGGTGGGTGGCTACACCTTC,CASIQSGVGGYTF
TRBD2,.,TRBV24-1,TRBJ2-1,TGTGCCACCAGTGATTCTAGCGGGGTCTACAATGAGCAGTTCTTC,CATSDSSGVYNEQFF
.,.,TRBV18,TRBJ2-3,TGTGCCAGCTCACCACCGACCGCGGCGAGGACAGATACGCAGTATTTT,CASSPPTAARTDTQYF
.,.,TRBV28,TRBJ2-7,TGTGCCAGCAGTTCCGGACAGACCTACGAGCAGTACTTC,CASSSGQTYEQYF
TRBD1,.,TRBV5-4,TRBJ2-1,TGTGCCAGCAGCGTTGGGACAGGGGTTCCCAATGAGCAGTTCTTC,CASSVGTGVPNEQFF
TRBD1,.,TRBV11-2,TRBJ1-2,TGTGCCAGCAGCTCCACTCGAACAGGGGAGGATGGCTACACCTTC,CASSSTRTGEDGYTF
.,few,TRBV7-2,TRBJ2-2,TGTGCCAGCAGCTTAACCGGGGGGAACACCGGGGAGCTGTTTTTT,CASSLTGGNTGELFF
.,.,TRBV7-6,TRBJ2-3,TGTGCCAGCACCGCAGCGGACCCACACGCTGGGGATACGCAGTATTTT,CASTAADPHAGDTQYF
.,.,TRBV30,TRBJ1-2,TGTGCCTGGAGTGTAAATTTTGGTGTGGGAGGGAATGGCTACACCTTC,CAWSVNFGVGGNGYTF
TRBD1,.,TRBV5-4,TRBJ1-4,TGTGCCAGCAGCCCCACAGGGGGCGATGAAAAACTGTTTTTT,CASSPTGGDEKLFF
.,.,TRBV3-1/TRBV3-2,TRBJ2-5,TGTGCCAGCAGCCGCGGAGGGACAGTCCAAGAGACCCAGTACTTC,CASSRGGTVQETQYF
.,.,TRBV5-5,TRBJ1-5,TGTGCCAGCAGCTTTTCAGGGGAGCCGTATCAGCCCCAGCATTTT,CASSFSGEPYQPQHF
.,.,TRBV30,TRBJ2-3,TGTGCCTGGGCGCCAGAAGTTCCAAGCACAGATACGCAGTATTTT,CAWAPEVPSTDTQYF
.,.,TRBV3-1/TRBV3-2,TRBJ1-1,TGTGCCAGCAGCCAATACGACAGGAACACTGAAGCTTTCTTT,CASSQYDRNTEAFF
TRBD2,.,TRBV10-3,TRBJ2-3,TGTGCCATCAGTCGGACTAGCGGATACACAGATACGCAGTATTTT,CAISRTSGYTDTQYF
TRBD1,.,TRBV3-1/TRBV3-2,TRBJ1-2,TGTGCCAGCAGCGGAACAGGGGCCGGCTACACCTTC,CASSGTGAGYTF